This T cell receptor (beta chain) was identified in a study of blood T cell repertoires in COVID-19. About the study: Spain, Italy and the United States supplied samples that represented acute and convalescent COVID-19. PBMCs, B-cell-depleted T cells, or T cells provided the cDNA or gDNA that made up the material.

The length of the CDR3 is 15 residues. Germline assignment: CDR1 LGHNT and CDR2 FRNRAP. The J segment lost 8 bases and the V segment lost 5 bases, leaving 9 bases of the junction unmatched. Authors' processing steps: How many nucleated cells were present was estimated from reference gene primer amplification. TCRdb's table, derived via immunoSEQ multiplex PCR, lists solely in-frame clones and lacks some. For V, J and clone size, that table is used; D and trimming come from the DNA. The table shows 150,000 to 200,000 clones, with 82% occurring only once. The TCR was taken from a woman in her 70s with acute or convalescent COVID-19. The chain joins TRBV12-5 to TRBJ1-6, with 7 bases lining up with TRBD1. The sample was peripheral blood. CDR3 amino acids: CASGPLDRWDSPLHF. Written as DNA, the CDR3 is TGTGCTAGTGGTCCCCTGGACAGGTGGGATTCACCCCTCCACTTT. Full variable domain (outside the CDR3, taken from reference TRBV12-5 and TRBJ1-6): DARVTQTPRHKVTEMGQEVTMRCQPILGHNTVFWYRQTMMQGLELLAYFRNRAPLDDSGMPKDRFSAEMPDATLATLKIQPSEPRDSAVYFCASGPLDRWDSPLHFGNGTRLTVT.